Below are 12 T cell receptor beta chains sequenced from a single sample in a study of blood T cell repertoires in COVID-19. TCRdb's copy holds only in-frame clones and misses some; the assay was immunoSEQ multiplex PCR. The top ten clones hold around 2% of a sample with over 85,000 clones, 70% to 90% of them seen once. The source material was peripheral blood. The source of these receptors is a man aged 50-59 years with active COVID-19.

The chain couples TRBV5-4 to TRBJ1-2, with D uncertain. This CDR3 is 13 amino acids long. Between the trimmed V and J ends, which lost 0 bases and 4 bases, there was a span of 7 bases. Germline CDR1 is SGHNT and CDR2 is YYREEE (reference sequence). The CDR3 protein is CASSLDRAYGYTF. For the CDR3, the DNA is TGTGCCAGCAGCTTGGACAGAGCCTATGGCTACACCTTC.

The gene calls are TRBV7-8 and TRBJ2-1; 9 bases are a match to TRBD2. V was clipped by 5 bases and J by 7 bases; unmatched bases: 18. CDR3 length equals 18 residues. CDR1 is SGHVS and CDR2 is FQNEAQ in the germline V gene. The CDR3 loop is CASSLVSGGNLGWNEQFF. CDR3 nucleotide sequence: TGTGCCAGCAGCCTAGTGAGCGGGGGGAACCTCGGGTGGAATGAGCAGTTCTTC.

V gene TRBV29-1 combines with J gene TRBJ2-1; perhaps TRBD1 as D (5 bases). Germline V gives CDR1 SQVTM, CDR2 ANQGSEA. V lost 7 bases to trimming and J lost 4 bases, with 8 bases between them. The CDR3 covers 11 residues. As DNA, the CDR3 is TGCAGCGCACAGGTTTACAATGAGCAGTTCTTC. It translates to CSAQVYNEQFF.

J is TRBJ1-1 and V is TRBV12-3 or TRBV12-4, with D possibly TRBD1 on 6 matching bases. The CDR3 length is 12 residues. V was trimmed by 7 bases and J by 5 bases, leaving 11 bases between them. The CDR3 nucleotides are TGTGCCAGCACCACAGGGTGGACTGAAGCTTTCTTT. This codes for CASTTGWTEAFF.

The CDR3 DNA follows: TGCGCCAGCAGCTTGGGACAGGAACTAGGTGGCTACACCTTC. Protein sequence: CASSLGQELGGYTF. This chain uses TRBV5-1 with TRBJ1-2; D perhaps matches TRBD1 (6 bases). CDR3 length equals 14 residues. Trimming left V 0 bases short and J 7 bases short, with 13 bases between. The germline gives CDR1 SGHRS, CDR2 YFSETQ.

V usage is TRBV5-1 and J usage is TRBJ2-7; TRBD1 matches 9 bases. This CDR3 spans 14 amino acids. With V trimmed by 5 bases and J by 5 bases, 8 bases remained unmatched. Looked up from germline, CDR1 is SGHRS and CDR2 is YFSETQ. The chain's CDR3 is CASSRTGEVHEQYF. DNA for the CDR3: TGCGCCAGCAGTCGGACAGGGGAGGTCCACGAGCAGTACTTC.

This chain connects TRBV9 to TRBJ2-2, with TRBD1 as a possible D gene (8 bases). Trimming shortened V by 4 bases and J by 3 bases, and 16 bases separated the two germline ends. Per the germline V gene, CDR1 is SGDLS and CDR2 is YYNGEE. The CDR3 spans 16 residues. The CDR3 region is CASSSTGGVDTGELFF. The DNA for the CDR3 is TGTGCCAGCAGCTCTACAGGGGGGGTCGACACCGGGGAGCTGTTTTTT.

This rearrangement joins TRBV5-1 to TRBJ2-3; TRBD1 matches 9 bases. This CDR3 is 15 amino acids long. The ends lost 4 bases at V and 2 bases at J; junction bases unmatched: 5. Germline V gene data show CDR1 as SGHRS and CDR2 as YFSETQ. CDR3 amino acids: CASSPQGADTDTQYF. As DNA, the CDR3 is TGCGCCAGCAGCCCACAGGGGGCGGACACAGATACGCAGTATTTT.

This clone was found once. The CDR3 region is CATSTGGIGEQYF. CDR3 coding DNA: TGTGCCACCAGCACAGGAGGTATAGGCGAGCAGTACTTC. This chain uses TRBV15 with TRBJ2-7; TRBD2 might be the D (5 bases). This CDR3 comprises 13 residues. CDR1 and CDR2 from the germline V gene are LNHNV and YYDKDF (reference sequence). Trimming took off 4 bases at V and 6 bases at J, with 13 bases between the two ends.

The CDR3 DNA is TGTGCCAGCAGCAAAGCGGAGACAGGGGGTCGCACTGAAGCTTTCTTT. Encoded protein: CASSKAETGGRTEAFF. The J gene is TRBJ1-1, the V gene TRBV21-1; TRBD1, the D gene given by the table, was not confirmed from the DNA. TRBV21-1 has pseudogene status. The length of the CDR3 is 16 residues.

The chain joins TRBV7-8 to TRBJ1-2, with TRBD1 identical over 9 bases. Germline V CDR1 and CDR2: SGHVS, FQNEAQ. This CDR3 comprises 17 residues. The ends lost 4 bases at V and 0 bases at J; junction bases unmatched: 9. CDR3 DNA sequence: TGTGCCAGCAGCTCCCCGGGACAGGGAACTACTAACTATGGCTACACCTTC. Protein sequence: CASSSPGQGTTNYGYTF.

A word on this clone: Lacking the conserved final phenylalanine or tryptophan, this CDR3 likely reflects a read error. It is unclear where the CDR3 begins or ends on the DNA, so no DNA is shown, and the CDR3 is as TCRdb lists it. This CDR3 is CATSDPAGGERVI. The gene calls are TRBV24-1 and TRBJ2-7; TRBD2 is the table's D call, not checked against the DNA. The germline V gene encodes CDR1 KGHDR and CDR2 SFDVKD. The CDR3 region is 13 residues in length, termini included.